This T cell receptor (beta chain) was captured by sequencing in a study of cytomegalovirus exposure and HLA in healthy donors. Study-level findings and limits: Usually a TCR sequence was rare, but some public TCRs were found in many donors. Earlier analysis found most TCR beta V segments productive about 90% or about 30% of the time. Across donors, presence/absence analyses took sequencing depth to be roughly uniform.

The PCR made use of 60 Vbeta and 13 Jbeta primers. The assay was immunoSEQ multiplex PCR, and TCRdb's table has in-frame clones only and misses some. Of roughly 200,000 clones in the sample, about 89% were seen once. In this sample, this clone turned up once. Its antigen remains unidentified. Each donor was healthy, and each was a bone marrow donor. This clonotype was obtained from a woman under 30 in good health and CMV-seronegative. The specimen was PBMCs.

In DNA, the CDR3 is TGTGCCAGCAGCGCAACCGGGACAGGGGGCACTGAAGCTTTCTTT. It codes for CASSATGTGGTEAFF. V is TRBV11-2 and J is TRBJ1-1, with TRBD1 matching 11 bases. The germline CDR1 and CDR2 sequences are SGHAT and FQNNGV. This CDR3 comprises 15 residues. The trim removed 5 bases at V and 4 bases at J, leaving 6 bases unmatched.